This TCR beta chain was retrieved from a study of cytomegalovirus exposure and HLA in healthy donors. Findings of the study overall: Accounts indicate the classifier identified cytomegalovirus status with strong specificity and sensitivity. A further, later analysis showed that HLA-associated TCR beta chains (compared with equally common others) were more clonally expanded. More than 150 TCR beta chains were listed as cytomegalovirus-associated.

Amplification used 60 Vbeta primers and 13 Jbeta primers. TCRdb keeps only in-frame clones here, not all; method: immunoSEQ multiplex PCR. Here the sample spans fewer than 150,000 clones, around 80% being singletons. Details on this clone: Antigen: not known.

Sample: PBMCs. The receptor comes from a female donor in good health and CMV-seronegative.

The CDR3 spells CSVGLPLLGEQYF. CDR3 coding DNA: TGCAGCGTTGGCCTCCCGTTACTTGGCGAGCAGTACTTC. The chain couples TRBV29-1 to TRBJ2-7; D not certain. The ends were cut back, 4 bases at V and 6 bases at J, with 16 bases in the middle. Germline V CDR1 and CDR2: SQVTM, ANQGSEA. The length of the CDR3 is 13 residues.